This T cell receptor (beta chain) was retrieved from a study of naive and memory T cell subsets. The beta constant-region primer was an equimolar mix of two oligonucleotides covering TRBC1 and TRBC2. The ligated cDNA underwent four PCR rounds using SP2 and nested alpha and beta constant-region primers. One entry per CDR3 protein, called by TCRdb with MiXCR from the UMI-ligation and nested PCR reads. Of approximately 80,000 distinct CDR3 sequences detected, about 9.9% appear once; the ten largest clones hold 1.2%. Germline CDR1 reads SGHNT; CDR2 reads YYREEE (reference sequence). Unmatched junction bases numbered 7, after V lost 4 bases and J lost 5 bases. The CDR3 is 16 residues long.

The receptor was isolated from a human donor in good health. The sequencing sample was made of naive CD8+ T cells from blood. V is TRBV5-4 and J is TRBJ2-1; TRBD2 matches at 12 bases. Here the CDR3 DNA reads TGTGCCAGCAGCGGACTGACTAGCGGGAGTCACAATGAGCAGTTCTTC. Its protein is CASSGLTSGSHNEQFF. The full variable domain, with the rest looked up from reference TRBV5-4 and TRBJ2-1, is ETGVTQSPTHLIKTRGQQVTLRCSSQSGHNTVSWYQQALGQGPQFIFQYYREEENGRGNFPPRFSGLQFPNYSSELNVNALELDDSALYLCASSGLTSGSHNEQFFGPGTRLTVL.